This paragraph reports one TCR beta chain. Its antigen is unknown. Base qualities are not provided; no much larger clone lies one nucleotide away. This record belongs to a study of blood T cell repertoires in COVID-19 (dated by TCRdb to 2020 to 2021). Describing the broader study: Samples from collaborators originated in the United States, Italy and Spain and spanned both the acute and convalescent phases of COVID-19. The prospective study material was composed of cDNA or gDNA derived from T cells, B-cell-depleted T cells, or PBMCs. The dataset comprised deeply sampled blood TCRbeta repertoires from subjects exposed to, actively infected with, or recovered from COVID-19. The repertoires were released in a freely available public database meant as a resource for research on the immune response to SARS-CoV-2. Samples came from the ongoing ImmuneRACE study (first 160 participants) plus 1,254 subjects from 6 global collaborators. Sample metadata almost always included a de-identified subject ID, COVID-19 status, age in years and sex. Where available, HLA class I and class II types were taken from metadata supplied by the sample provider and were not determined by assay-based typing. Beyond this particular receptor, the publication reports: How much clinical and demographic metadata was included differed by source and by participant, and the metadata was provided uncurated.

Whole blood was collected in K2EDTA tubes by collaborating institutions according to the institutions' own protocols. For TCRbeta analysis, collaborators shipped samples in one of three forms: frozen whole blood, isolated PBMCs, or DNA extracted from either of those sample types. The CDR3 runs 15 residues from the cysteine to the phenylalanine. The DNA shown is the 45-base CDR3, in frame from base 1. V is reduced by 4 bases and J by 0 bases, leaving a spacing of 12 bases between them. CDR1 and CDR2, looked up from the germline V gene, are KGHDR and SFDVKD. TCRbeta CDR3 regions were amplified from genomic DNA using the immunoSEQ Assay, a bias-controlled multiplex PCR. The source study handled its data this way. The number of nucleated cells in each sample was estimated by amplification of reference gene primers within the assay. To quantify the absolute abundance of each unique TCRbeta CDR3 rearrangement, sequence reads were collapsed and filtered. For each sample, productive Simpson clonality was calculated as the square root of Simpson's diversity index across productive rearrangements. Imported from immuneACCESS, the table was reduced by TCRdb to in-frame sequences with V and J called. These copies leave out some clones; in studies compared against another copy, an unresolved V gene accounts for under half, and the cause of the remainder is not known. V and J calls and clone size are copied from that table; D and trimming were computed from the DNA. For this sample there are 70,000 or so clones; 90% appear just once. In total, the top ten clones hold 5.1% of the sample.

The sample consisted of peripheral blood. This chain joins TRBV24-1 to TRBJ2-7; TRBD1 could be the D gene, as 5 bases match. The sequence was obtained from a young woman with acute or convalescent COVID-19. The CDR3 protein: CATSEGHTSSYEQYF. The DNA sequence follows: TGTGCCACCAGTGAAGGACATACCAGCTCCTACGAGCAGTACTTC.